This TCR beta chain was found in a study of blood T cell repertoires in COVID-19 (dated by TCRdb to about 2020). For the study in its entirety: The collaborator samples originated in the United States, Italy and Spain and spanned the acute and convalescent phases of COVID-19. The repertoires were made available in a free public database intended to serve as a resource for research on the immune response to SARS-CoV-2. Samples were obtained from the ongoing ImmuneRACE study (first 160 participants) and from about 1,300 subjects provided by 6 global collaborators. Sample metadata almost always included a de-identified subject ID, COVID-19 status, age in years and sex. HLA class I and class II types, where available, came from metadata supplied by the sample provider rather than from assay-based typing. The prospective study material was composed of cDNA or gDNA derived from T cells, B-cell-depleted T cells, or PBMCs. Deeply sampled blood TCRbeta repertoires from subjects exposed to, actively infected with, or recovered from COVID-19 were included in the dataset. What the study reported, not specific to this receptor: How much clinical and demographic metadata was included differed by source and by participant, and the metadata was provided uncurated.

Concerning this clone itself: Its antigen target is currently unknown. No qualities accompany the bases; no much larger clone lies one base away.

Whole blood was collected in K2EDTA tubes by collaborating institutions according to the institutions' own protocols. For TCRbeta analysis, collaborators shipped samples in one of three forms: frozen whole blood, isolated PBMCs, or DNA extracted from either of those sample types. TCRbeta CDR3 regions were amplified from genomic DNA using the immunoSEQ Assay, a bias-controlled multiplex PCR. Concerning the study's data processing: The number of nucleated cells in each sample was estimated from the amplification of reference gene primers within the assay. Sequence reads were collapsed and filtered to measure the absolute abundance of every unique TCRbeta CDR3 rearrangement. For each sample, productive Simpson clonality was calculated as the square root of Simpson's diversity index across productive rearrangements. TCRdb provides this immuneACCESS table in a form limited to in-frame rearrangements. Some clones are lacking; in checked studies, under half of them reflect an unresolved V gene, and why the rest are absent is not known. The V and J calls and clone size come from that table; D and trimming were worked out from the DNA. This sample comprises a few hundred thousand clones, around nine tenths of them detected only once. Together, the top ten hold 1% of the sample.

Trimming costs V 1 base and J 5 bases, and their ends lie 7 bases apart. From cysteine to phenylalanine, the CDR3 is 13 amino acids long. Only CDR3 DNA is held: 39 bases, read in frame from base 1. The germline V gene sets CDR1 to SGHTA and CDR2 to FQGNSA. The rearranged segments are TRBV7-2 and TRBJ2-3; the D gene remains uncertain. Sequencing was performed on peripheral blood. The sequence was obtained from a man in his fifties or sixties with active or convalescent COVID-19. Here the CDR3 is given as CASSLVPVDTQYF. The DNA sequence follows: TGTGCCAGCAGCTTAGTGCCGGTAGATACGCAGTATTTT.